A single sample is the source of the 30 T cell receptor beta chains below, sequenced in a study of regulatory T cells in long-lasting Graves disease. For TCR beta, libraries came from iRepertoire HTBI primers and Arm-PCR of CDR3 regions. TCRdb recomputed calls from the multiplex PCR reads with MiXCR, one row per CDR3 protein. This sample has hundreds of thousands of distinct CDR3 sequences, with about 15% found just once. Time point noted: newly diagnosed GD, antithyroid drugs for less than 3 months. PBMC RNA served as the TCR library source. The data were also submitted as part of a second study, on T cells in Graves' hyperthyroidism and ophthalmopathy.

The specimen was peripheral blood mononuclear cells (PBMCs), collected at new diagnosis, from a patient treated with antithyroid drugs. The source is a woman aged 25 to 45 with Graves disease.

A few counts support this clonotype. A much larger clone differs by one base, so this may be a read error. The J gene is TRBJ2-7, the V gene TRBV28; 7 bases are a match to TRBD1. Germline loops: CDR1 MDHEN, CDR2 SYDVKM. The CDR3 is 12 residues long. The CDR3 DNA reads TGTGCCAGCAGCGCTACCCAGGGGGAGTCCCGCTTC. Translated: CASSATQGESRF.

This clonotype was observed a few times. The chain carries TRBV20-1 and TRBJ2-3; TRBD1 matches at 7 bases. Germline V lookup: CDR1 DFQATT, CDR2 SNEGSKA (reference sequence). CDR3 size: 13 residues. Losses at the gene ends were 5 bases for V and 3 bases for J; bases not matched to a gene: 5. CDR3 in amino acids: CSALDRVTDTQYF. The CDR3 bases are TGCAGTGCTCTCGACAGGGTGACAGATACGCAGTATTTT.

In its sample, this clonotype was seen a few times. V is TRBV24-1 and J is TRBJ1-2; TRBD1 matches at 7 bases. Trimming cost V 4 bases and J 6 bases; bases outside gene matches: 13. The CDR3 runs to 16 residues. Germline values: CDR1 KGHDR, CDR2 SFDVKD. The CDR3 DNA reads TGTGCCACCAGTGACCCTAACGACAGGGCTAGGGATGGCTACACCTTC. This encodes CATSDPNDRARDGYTF.

This clonotype was recorded at least ten times. This rearrangement joins TRBV28 to TRBJ1-3; D might be TRBD1 (6 bases). The CDR3 contains 14 residues. CDR1 and CDR2 from the germline V gene are MDHEN and SYDVKM. V shed 6 bases and J shed 3 bases, with 12 bases lying between them. The CDR3: CASRVGQLGNTIYF. CDR3 DNA sequence: TGTGCCAGCAGGGTCGGACAGCTTGGAAACACCATATATTTT.

This clonotype was picked up many times. This chain uses TRBV12-3 or TRBV12-4 with TRBJ2-5; a possible D gene is TRBD2 (5 bases). V dropped 5 bases and J dropped 5 bases, with 18 bases sitting between them. The CDR3 runs to 15 residues. The CDR3 nucleotides read TGTGCCAGCAGTCCGGGGATGACGAGGAATGAGACCCAGTACTTC. This codes for CASSPGMTRNETQYF.

Regarding this clonotype: A much more abundant neighbour one base away suggests this may be a read error. The genes are TRBV19 and TRBJ1-1; D gene ambiguous. Trimming shortened V by 9 bases and J by 1 base, and 9 bases separated the two germline ends. CDR3 size: 12 residues. CDR1 is LNHDA, CDR2 SQIVND, per germline (reference sequence). CDR3 in amino acids: CASSRWNTEAFF. DNA of the CDR3: TGTGCCAGCAGCCGTTGGAACACTGAAGCTTTCTTT. The full variable domain, in which reference TRBV19 and TRBJ1-1 provide the parts outside the CDR3, is DGGITQSPKYLFRKEGQNVTLSCEQNLNHDAMYWYRQDPGQGLRLIYYSQIVNDFQKGDIAEGYSVSREKKESFPLTVTSAQKNPTAFYLCASSRWNTEAFFGQGTRLTVV.

This clonotype has only a few counts. V and J are TRBV4-1 and TRBJ2-1, with D uncertain. In germline, CDR1 is MGHRA, CDR2 YSYEKL. The CDR3 totals 13 residues. Trimming shortened V by 3 bases and J by 8 bases, and 11 bases separated the two germline ends. CDR3 sequence reads: CASSHVSPDEQFF. The CDR3 DNA is TGCGCCAGCAGCCACGTCAGTCCCGATGAGCAGTTCTTC.

This clonotype was recorded many times. The chain has TRBV2 and TRBJ1-1, with a possible D match to TRBD1 (6 bases). From germline, CDR1 is SNHLY and CDR2 FYNNEI. There are 16 residues in the CDR3. V lost 6 bases and J lost 0, with 17 bases in between. The DNA of the CDR3 is TGTGCCAGCAGGTTACAGGGTCCGCTTATGAACACTGAAGCTTTCTTT. This gives the protein CASRLQGPLMNTEAFF.

This clonotype was seen at least ten times. The chain has TRBV27 and TRBJ2-5; D is undetermined. The V end lost 5 bases, the J end lost 1 base, and 11 bases lay between the germline ends. The length of the CDR3 is 14 residues. CDR1 and CDR2 from the germline V gene are MNHEY and SMNVEV (reference sequence). The CDR3 DNA follows: TGTGCCAGCAGTATGTGGGCGTTCCAAGAGACCCAGTACTTC. Its translation: CASSMWAFQETQYF.

This clonotype was counted at least ten times. V usage is TRBV27 and J usage is TRBJ2-2; TRBD1 might be the D (5 bases). Per the germline V gene, CDR1 is MNHEY and CDR2 is SMNVEV (reference sequence). The CDR3 loop spans 15 amino acids. V gave up 5 bases and J gave up 7 bases, with 17 bases separating them. The CDR3 bases are TGTGCCAGCAGTCCGGGCACCAGGGTGATCGGGGAGCTGTTTTTT. Its protein is CASSPGTRVIGELFF.

As for this clonotype: This may be a read error, as it is one base from a much larger clone. The V gene is TRBV18, the J gene TRBJ2-7; 8 bases are a match to TRBD2. This CDR3 is built from 15 residues. The germline CDR1 and CDR2 sequences are KGHSH and LQKENI. CDR3 residues: CASSPGAGGDYGQYF. The CDR3 DNA reads as TGTGCCAGCTCACCTGGGGCGGGAGGTGACTACGGGCAGTACTTC. Based on the CDR3 plus reference TRBV18 and TRBJ2-7, the full variable domain is NAGVMQNPRHLVRRRGQEARLRCSPMKGHSHVYWYRQLPEEGLKFMVYLQKENIIDESGMPKERFSAEFPKEGPSILRIQQVVRGDSAAYFCASSPGAGGDYGQYFGPGTRLTVT.

The V gene is TRBV24-1, the J gene TRBJ2-2; the D gene is possibly TRBD2 (6 bases). The CDR3 consists of 12 residues. Trimming removed 11 bases at V and 6 bases at J, with 12 bases between. Germline CDR1 reads KGHDR; CDR2 reads SFDVKD. The CDR3 DNA reads as TGTGCCAGTACGGGGGTGGCCGGGGAGCTGTTTTTT. It translates to CASTGVAGELFF.

This clonotype showed up many times. The chain uses TRBV12-3 or TRBV12-4 and TRBJ1-3, with 8 bases lining up with TRBD1. The CDR3 contains 14 residues. Trimming took 5 bases from V and 2 from J; bases not matched to a gene: 2. Written as DNA, the CDR3 is TGTGCCAGCAGTGTGGACAGGGCTGGAAACACCATATATTTT. Residues: CASSVDRAGNTIYF.

In its sample, this clonotype was seen a few times. The rearrangement joins TRBV20-1 to TRBJ2-7; possibly TRBD1 for D (6 bases). This CDR3 comprises 12 residues. Germline V CDR1 and CDR2: DFQATT, SNEGSKA (reference sequence). Trimming took off 4 bases at V and 6 bases at J, with 13 bases between the two ends. CDR3 DNA sequence: TGCAGTGCTAAAGTCCCCAGGGGCGAGCAGTACTTC. Residues: CSAKVPRGEQYF.

The chain couples TRBV5-4 to TRBJ2-3; D is possibly TRBD1 or TRBD2 (5 bases each). This CDR3 region has 17 residues. V lost 4 bases and J lost 3, with 21 bases in between. Germline CDR1 and CDR2: SGHNT and YYREEE (reference sequence). The CDR3 nucleotides are TGTGCCAGCAGCCAGGGCCCGGGGAAGGGAAAGACAGATACGCAGTATTTT. Its protein product is CASSQGPGKGKTDTQYF.

This sequence joins TRBV5-8 and TRBJ1-3; D remains ambiguous. CDR1 is SGHTS and CDR2 is YDEGEE in the germline V gene. This CDR3 region has 14 residues. Trimming removed 5 bases at V and 0 bases at J, with 9 bases between. The CDR3 DNA is TGTGCCAGCAGACGACACCACTCTGGAAACACCATATATTTT. Its translation is CASRRHHSGNTIYF.

The chain joins TRBV3-1 to TRBJ2-1; D call uncertain. The CDR3 extends over 15 amino acids. The V gene lost 4 bases and the J gene lost 5 bases, with 15 bases spanning the gap. Germline CDR1 reads LGHDT; CDR2 reads YNNKEL (reference sequence). The CDR3 sequence: CASSPTRARNNEQFF. The CDR3 DNA is TGTGCCAGCAGCCCCACCCGGGCAAGGAACAATGAGCAGTTCTTC.

This clonotype occurred many times. For the CDR3, the DNA is TGTGCCAGCAGCGGACAGATGACTTATGGCTACACCTTC. Its protein is CASSGQMTYGYTF. The V and J genes are TRBV2 and TRBJ1-2; D perhaps matches TRBD1 (6 bases). Germline assignment: CDR1 SNHLY and CDR2 FYNNEI. The length of the CDR3 is 13 residues. The V gene lost 6 bases and the J gene lost 5 bases, with 13 bases spanning the gap.

This clonotype showed up just a few times. The rearrangement uses TRBV20-1 and TRBJ2-1; 9 bases fit TRBD2. The CDR3 is 11 residues long. Germline-derived CDR1 and CDR2 are DFQATT and SNEGSKA (reference sequence). The V gene end was trimmed by 0 bases and the J gene end by 15 bases; junction bases not matched to a gene: 3. The CDR3 DNA follows: TGCAGTGCTAGAGATAATAGCGGGAGGTTCTTC. This translates into CSARDNSGRFF.

This clonotype was seen ten or more times. V and J are TRBV6-1 and TRBJ1-1; possible D gene TRBD1, 5 bases. CDR3 size: 12 residues. V was trimmed by 6 bases and J by 7 bases, leaving 12 bases between them. CDR1 and CDR2 (germline): MNHNS, SASEGT. CDR3 residues: CASSYLGVEAFF. The DNA for the CDR3 is TGTGCCAGCAGCTATCTGGGGGTTGAAGCTTTCTTT.

The chain has TRBV3-1 and TRBJ2-1; D possibly uses TRBD1 or TRBD2 (6 bases each). With 0 bases removed from V and 5 bases from J, the gap between germline ends came to 14 bases. The CDR3 is 16 amino acids. The germline gives CDR1 LGHDT, CDR2 YNNKEL (reference sequence). The CDR3 DNA sequence: TGTGCCAGCAGCCAAGATCTCGGGGGCCCCGACAATGAGCAGTTCTTC. Translating gives CASSQDLGGPDNEQFF.

Notes on this clonotype: Possible read error: a much larger clone is one base away. V is TRBV6-5 and J is TRBJ1-1; D is uncertain. The CDR3 has 12 amino acids. The germline gives CDR1 MNHEY, CDR2 SVGAGI. The CDR3 spells CASSYDRSEALF. CDR3 nucleotide sequence: TGTGCCAGCAGTTACGATCGCAGTGAAGCTCTCTTT.

The chain joins TRBV29-1 to TRBJ2-7, with TRBD2 matching 9 bases. The length of the CDR3 is 12 residues. V gave up 4 bases and J gave up 9 bases; unmatched junction bases: 7. Germline CDR1 and CDR2: SQVTM and ANQGSEA. The CDR3 DNA follows: TGCAGCGTTGTTGGGCTAGCGGGAACGCAGTACTTC. Protein product: CSVVGLAGTQYF.

The chain couples TRBV28 to TRBJ2-7, with D perhaps matching TRBD1 or TRBD2 (5 bases each). Germline V lookup: CDR1 MDHEN, CDR2 SYDVKM. The CDR3 runs to 17 residues. V shed 3 bases and J shed 2 bases, with 20 bases lying between them. CDR3 sequence reads: CASSFGMDIQVTYEQYF. The CDR3 nucleotides read TGTGCCAGCAGTTTCGGGATGGACATACAGGTGACCTACGAGCAGTACTTC.

This clonotype has a handful of counts. The chain uses TRBV28 and TRBJ1-1; no firm D call. There are 11 residues in the CDR3. Germline V gene lookup returns CDR1 MDHEN and CDR2 SYDVKM. Trimming pared 1 base from V and 7 bases from J, leaving 4 bases between. CDR3 loop: CASSLYGEAFF. The DNA for the CDR3 is TGTGCCAGCAGTTTATATGGTGAAGCTTTCTTT.

This clonotype was seen repeatedly, ten times or more. J is TRBJ2-4 and V is TRBV7-9; D is unclear. The germline V and J ends were trimmed by 0 bases and 5 bases, with 14 bases remaining between them. Germline V gene data show CDR1 as SEHNR and CDR2 as FQNEAQ (reference sequence). The CDR3 runs to 16 residues. The DNA of the CDR3 is TGTGCCAGCAGCTTAGCGACCCAGTGGCCCCAAAACATTCAGTACTTC. It codes for CASSLATQWPQNIQYF.

This clonotype was counted ten times or more. The J gene is TRBJ2-5, the V gene TRBV6-1; a possible D gene is TRBD2 (6 bases). The germline CDR1 and CDR2 sequences are MNHNS and SASEGT. V was shortened by 7 bases and J by 5 bases, with 20 bases between the two germline ends. The CDR3 extends over 15 amino acids. The CDR3 bases are TGTGCCAGCATCCCTCATAAGGTCGCGGGGGAGACCCAGTACTTC. It encodes CASIPHKVAGETQYF.

The sample holds many counts of this clonotype. Here the CDR3 DNA reads TGTGCCAGCAGCTTCTCCCCCAACACCGGGGAGCTGTTTTTT. This gives the protein CASSFSPNTGELFF. This chain joins TRBV7-9 and TRBJ2-2; no clear D. The length of the CDR3 is 14 residues. The germline CDR1 and CDR2 sequences are SEHNR and FQNEAQ (reference sequence). The germline V and J ends were trimmed by 3 bases and 2 bases, with 7 bases remaining between them.

This clonotype appeared a few times. CDR3 DNA sequence: TGTGCCAGCAGGGCCGGGACAGGGGCCGGCACAGATACGCAGTATTTT. This encodes CASRAGTGAGTDTQYF. The chain combines TRBV27 with TRBJ2-3; 10 bases align to TRBD1. The CDR3 loop spans 16 amino acids. CDR1 is MNHEY, CDR2 SMNVEV, per germline (reference sequence). V lost 6 bases to trimming and J lost 1 base; unmatched junction nucleotides: 7.

This clonotype was recorded a few times. The chain uses TRBV6-2 or TRBV6-3 and TRBJ2-2; 9 positions match TRBD1. After removal of 8 bases from V and 7 bases from J, the junction contained 14 bases not matched to a gene. The CDR3 has 16 amino acids. Per germline, CDR1 MNHEY and CDR2 SVGEGT. CDR3 DNA sequence: TGTGCCAGCGGAACGATTATAACAGGGGGCGGCGGGGAGCTGTTTTTT. It translates to CASGTIITGGGGELFF.